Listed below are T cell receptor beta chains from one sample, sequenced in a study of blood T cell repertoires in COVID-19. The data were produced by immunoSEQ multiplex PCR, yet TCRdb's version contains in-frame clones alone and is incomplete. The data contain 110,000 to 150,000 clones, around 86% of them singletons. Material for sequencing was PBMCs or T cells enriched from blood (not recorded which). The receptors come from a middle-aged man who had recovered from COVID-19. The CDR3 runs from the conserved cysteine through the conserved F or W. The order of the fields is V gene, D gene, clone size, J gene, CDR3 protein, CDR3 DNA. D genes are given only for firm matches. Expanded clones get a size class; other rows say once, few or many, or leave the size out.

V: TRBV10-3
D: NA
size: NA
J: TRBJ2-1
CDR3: CAISDRVLDGNEQFF
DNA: TGTGCCATCAGTGATAGGGTACTAGATGGGAATGAGCAGTTCTTC

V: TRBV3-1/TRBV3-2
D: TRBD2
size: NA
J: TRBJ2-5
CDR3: CASSSGGGGETQYF
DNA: TGTGCCAGCAGTAGCGGGGGGGGCGGGGAGACCCAGTACTTC

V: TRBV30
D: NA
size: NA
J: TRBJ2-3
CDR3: CAWSPTRVGDTQYF
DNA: TGTGCCTGGAGTCCCACCCGGGTAGGCGATACGCAGTATTTT

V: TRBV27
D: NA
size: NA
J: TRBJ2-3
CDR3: CASSLNRDSRAYF
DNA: TGTGCCAGCAGTTTGAACCGGGACTCTCGGGCGTATTTT

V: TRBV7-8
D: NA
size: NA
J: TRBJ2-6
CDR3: CASSPRTGYSGANVLTF
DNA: TGTGCCAGCAGCCCGAGAACCGGGTACTCTGGGGCCAACGTCCTGACTTTC

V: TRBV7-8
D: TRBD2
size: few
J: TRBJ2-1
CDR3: CASSLAERESRPSYNEQFF
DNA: TGTGCCAGCAGCTTAGCCGAGCGGGAGTCCCGTCCTTCCTACAATGAGCAGTTCTTC

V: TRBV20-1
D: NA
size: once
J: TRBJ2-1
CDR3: CSAGAQFF
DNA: TGCAGTGCGGGGGCGCAGTTCTTC

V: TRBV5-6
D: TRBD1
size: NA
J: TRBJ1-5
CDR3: CASRRWDRSNQPQHF
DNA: TGTGCCAGCAGGAGGTGGGACAGGTCGAATCAGCCCCAGCATTTT

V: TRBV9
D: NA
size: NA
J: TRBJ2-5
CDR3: CASSVYGNQETQYF
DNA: TGTGCCAGCAGCGTTTACGGGAACCAAGAGACCCAGTACTTC

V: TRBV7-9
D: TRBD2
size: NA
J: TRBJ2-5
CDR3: CASSLKAKREDVETQYF
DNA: TGTGCCAGCAGCTTAAAGGCCAAGCGGGAGGACGTGGAGACCCAGTACTTC

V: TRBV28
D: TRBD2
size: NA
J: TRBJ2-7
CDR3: CASSSQLLAGGAGSYEQYF
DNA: TGTGCCAGCAGTAGCCAGTTATTAGCGGGAGGAGCCGGCTCCTACGAGCAGTACTTC

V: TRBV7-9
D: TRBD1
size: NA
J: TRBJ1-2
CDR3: CASSLPDREEGYTF
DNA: TGTGCCAGCAGCTTACCCGACAGGGAGGAGGGCTACACCTTC

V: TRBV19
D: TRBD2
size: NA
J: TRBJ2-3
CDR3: CASSPRLGRGGPDTQYF
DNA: TGTGCCAGTAGTCCTCGTCTCGGTCGGGGGGGCCCAGATACGCAGTATTTT

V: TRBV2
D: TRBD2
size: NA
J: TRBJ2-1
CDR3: CASSFVAGDLSYNEQFF
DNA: TGTGCCAGCAGTTTCGTAGCGGGGGACCTTTCCTACAATGAGCAGTTCTTC

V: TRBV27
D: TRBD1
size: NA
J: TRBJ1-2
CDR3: CASSPDRGRSYGYTF
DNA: TGTGCCAGCAGTCCGGACAGGGGGCGAAGCTATGGCTACACCTTC

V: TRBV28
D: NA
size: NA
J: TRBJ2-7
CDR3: CASSQQGHEQYF
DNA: TGTGCCAGCAGTCAACAGGGCCACGAGCAGTACTTC

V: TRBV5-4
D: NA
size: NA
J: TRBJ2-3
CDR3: CASSRWETADTQYF
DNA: TGTGCCAGCAGCCGATGGGAGACCGCAGATACGCAGTATTTT

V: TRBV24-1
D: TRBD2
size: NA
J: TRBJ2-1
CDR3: CATSGTSGTHEQFF
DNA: TGTGCCACTTCCGGGACTAGCGGGACCCATGAGCAGTTCTTC

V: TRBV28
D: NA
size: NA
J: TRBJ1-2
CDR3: CASSSTATNYGYTF
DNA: TGTGCCAGCAGTTCGACAGCAACTAACTATGGCTACACCTTC

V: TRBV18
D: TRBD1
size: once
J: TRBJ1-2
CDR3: CASSHKTGTGYGYTF
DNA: TGTGCCAGCTCTCATAAGACAGGGACGGGATATGGCTACACCTTC

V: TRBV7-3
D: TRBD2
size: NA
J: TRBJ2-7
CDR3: CASSLLASGSYEQYF
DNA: TGTGCCAGCAGCTTATTAGCTAGCGGGAGCTACGAGCAGTACTTC

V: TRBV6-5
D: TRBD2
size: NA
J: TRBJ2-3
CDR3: CASSYGGGSDTQYF
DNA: TGTGCCAGCAGTTACGGGGGGGGTTCAGATACGCAGTATTTT

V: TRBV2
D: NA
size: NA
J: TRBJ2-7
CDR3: CASSEWGQGSPYEQYF
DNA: TGTGCCAGCAGTGAATGGGGACAAGGGAGCCCCTACGAGCAGTACTTC

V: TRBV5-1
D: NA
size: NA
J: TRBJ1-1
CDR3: CASSRDINTEAFF
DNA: TGCGCCAGCAGCCGGGACATTAACACTGAAGCTTTCTTT

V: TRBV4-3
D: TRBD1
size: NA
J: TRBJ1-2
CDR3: CASSQGSTGGGYGYTF
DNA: TGCGCCAGCAGCCAAGGGAGTACAGGGGGCGGCTATGGCTACACCTTC

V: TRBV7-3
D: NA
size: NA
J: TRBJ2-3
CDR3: CASSLTQVTDTQYF
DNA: TGTGCCAGCAGCTTAACACAAGTCACAGATACGCAGTATTTT

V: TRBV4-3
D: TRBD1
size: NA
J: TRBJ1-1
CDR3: CASSRQGFNTEAFF
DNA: TGCGCCAGCAGCCGACAGGGATTTAACACTGAAGCTTTCTTT

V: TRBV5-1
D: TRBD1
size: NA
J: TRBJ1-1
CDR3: CASSYLGTGDTAFF
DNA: TGCGCCAGCAGCTATCTAGGGACAGGGGATACGGCTTTCTTT

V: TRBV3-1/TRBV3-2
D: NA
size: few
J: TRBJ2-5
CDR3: CASSHRTGKGETQYF
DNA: TGTGCCAGCAGCCACAGGACGGGGAAGGGAGAGACCCAGTACTTC

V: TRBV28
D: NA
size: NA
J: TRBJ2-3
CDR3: CASSSPPRDLRTDTQYF
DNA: TGTGCCAGCAGTTCCCCACCTCGGGACTTACGCACAGATACGCAGTATTTT

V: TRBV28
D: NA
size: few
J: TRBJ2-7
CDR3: CASSRDSSYEQYF
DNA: TGTGCCAGCAGCCGGGACTCCTCCTACGAGCAGTACTTC

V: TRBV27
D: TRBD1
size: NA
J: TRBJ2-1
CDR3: CASTTGQAAYNEQFF
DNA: TGTGCCAGCACCACGGGACAGGCAGCCTACAATGAGCAGTTCTTC

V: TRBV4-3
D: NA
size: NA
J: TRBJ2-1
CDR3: CASSQALPSSYNEQFF
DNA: TGCGCCAGCAGCCAAGCCCTCCCTAGCTCCTACAATGAGCAGTTCTTC

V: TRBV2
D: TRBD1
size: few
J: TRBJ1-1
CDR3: CASIQGPSNTEAFF
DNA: TGTGCCAGCATACAGGGGCCCTCAAACACTGAAGCTTTCTTT

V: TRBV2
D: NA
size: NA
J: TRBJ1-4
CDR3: CASSPDRTNEKLFF
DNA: TGTGCCAGCAGTCCAGACAGGACTAATGAAAAACTGTTTTTT

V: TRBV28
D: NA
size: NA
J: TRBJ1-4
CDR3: CASGLPPNEKLFF
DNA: TGTGCCAGCGGCCTGCCGCCTAATGAAAAACTGTTTTTT

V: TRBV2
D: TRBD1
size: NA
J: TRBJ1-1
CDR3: CASSEARGQGTEAFF
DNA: TGTGCCAGCAGTGAAGCGAGGGGACAGGGCACTGAAGCTTTCTTT

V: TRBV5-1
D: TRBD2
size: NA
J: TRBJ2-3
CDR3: CASSLYPTTSGSTDTQYF
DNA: TGCGCCAGCAGCTTGTATCCTACCACTAGCGGGAGTACAGATACGCAGTATTTT

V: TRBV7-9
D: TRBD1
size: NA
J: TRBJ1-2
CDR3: CASSSGGAYGYTF
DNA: TGTGCCAGCAGCTCAGGGGGCGCATACGGCTACACCTTC

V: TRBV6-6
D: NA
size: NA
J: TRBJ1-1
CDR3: CASREQSVTEAFF
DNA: TGTGCCAGCAGGGAACAGTCTGTCACTGAAGCTTTCTTT

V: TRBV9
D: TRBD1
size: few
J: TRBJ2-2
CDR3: CASSVVGQGAIGELFF
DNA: TGTGCCAGCAGCGTAGTTGGACAGGGGGCAATCGGGGAGCTGTTTTTT

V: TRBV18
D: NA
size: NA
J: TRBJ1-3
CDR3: CASSPPPTSSGDTIYF
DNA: TGTGCCAGCTCACCACCGCCGACATCCTCCGGGGACACCATATATTTT

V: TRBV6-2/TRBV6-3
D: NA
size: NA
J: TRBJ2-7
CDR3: CASSSQGTEQYF
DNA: TGTGCCAGCAGTTCTCAGGGTACCGAGCAGTACTTC

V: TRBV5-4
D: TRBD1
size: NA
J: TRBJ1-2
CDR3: CASSHRDRGPGYTF
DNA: TGTGCCAGCAGCCACCGCGACAGGGGGCCCGGCTACACCTTC

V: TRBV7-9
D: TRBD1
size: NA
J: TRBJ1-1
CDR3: CASSLTGGQGTEAFF
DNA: TGTGCCAGCAGCCTAACAGGGGGCCAGGGCACTGAAGCTTTCTTT

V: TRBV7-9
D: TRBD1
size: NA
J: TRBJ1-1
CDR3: CASSPTNPQGGRAFF
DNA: TGTGCCAGCAGCCCAACGAACCCACAGGGGGGTAGAGCTTTCTTT

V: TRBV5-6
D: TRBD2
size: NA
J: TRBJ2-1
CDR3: CASSLRGGHGNEQFF
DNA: TGTGCCAGCAGCTTACGGGGGGGCCACGGGAATGAGCAGTTCTTC

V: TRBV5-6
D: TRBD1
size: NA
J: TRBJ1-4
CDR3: CASSSRDRGYLFF
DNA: TGTGCCAGCAGCTCCCGGGACAGGGGCTATTTATTTTTT

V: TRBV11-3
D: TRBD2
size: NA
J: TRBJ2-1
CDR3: CASSPGTSGYNEQFF
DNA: TGTGCCAGCAGCCCGGGGACTAGCGGTTACAATGAGCAGTTCTTC

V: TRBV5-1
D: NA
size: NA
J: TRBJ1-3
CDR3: CASSMDTIGNTIYF
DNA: TGCGCCAGCAGCATGGACACAATAGGAAACACCATATATTTT